Presented here are 11 T cell receptor beta chains from one specimen sequenced in a study of T cells after somatic rescue of genetic block. The table came from immunoSEQ multiplex PCR; TCRdb's copy has only in-frame clones and leaves some out. The sample holds around 52,000 clones, approximately 96% seen once. The specimen sequenced was peripheral blood mononuclear cells (PBMCs). The source of these receptors is a child less than two years old.

V and J are TRBV4-3 and TRBJ2-3, with a weak D call TRBD1 (5 bases). The CDR3 runs to 15 residues. Germline CDR1 LGHNA, CDR2 YSLEER. The V gene lost 1 base and the J gene lost 5 bases, with 13 bases spanning the gap. CDR3 DNA: TGCGCCAGCAGCCAAGTCATCAGGGCCGGAGATACGCAGTATTTT. This encodes CASSQVIRAGDTQYF.

This clone has just one count. The rearrangement joins TRBV5-1 to TRBJ2-3; 10 bases agree with TRBD2. Unmatched junction bases numbered 4, after V lost 6 bases and J lost 0 bases. Germline-derived CDR1 and CDR2 are SGHRS and YFSETQ. The CDR3 has 15 residues. The CDR3: CASTLAGASTDTQYF. The CDR3 nucleotides are TGCGCCAGCACCCTAGCGGGAGCCAGCACAGATACGCAGTATTTT.

The V call is TRBV5-4, the J call TRBJ1-2; TRBD1 matches 9 bases. V was clipped by 2 bases and J by 8 bases; unmatched bases: 7. Germline V lookup: CDR1 SGHNT, CDR2 YYREEE (reference sequence). This CDR3 spans 14 amino acids. CDR3 nucleotide sequence: TGTGCCAGCAGCTTACAACAGGGGGCTCTCGGCTACACCTTC. Amino acid sequence: CASSLQQGALGYTF.

This clone was found once. The V call is TRBV10-1, the J call TRBJ2-7; TRBD1 aligns across 10 bases. The germline gives CDR1 WNHNN, CDR2 SYGVQD (reference sequence). This CDR3 comprises 14 residues. Trimming removed 0 bases from V and 6 bases from J; junction bases left unmatched: 2. This CDR3 reads CASSESWTGGEQYF. The CDR3 DNA reads TGCGCCAGCAGTGAGTCCTGGACAGGGGGCGAGCAGTACTTC.

The chain is built from TRBV7-2 and TRBJ2-4; 7 nucleotides line up with TRBD2. Trimming removed 5 bases from V and 1 base from J; junction bases left unmatched: 2. Germline assignment: CDR1 SGHTA and CDR2 FQGNSA. The CDR3 totals 14 residues. The CDR3 region is CASSPGRAKNIQYF. The CDR3, as DNA: TGTGCCAGCAGCCCCGGGAGGGCCAAAAACATTCAGTACTTC.

The chain is built from TRBV7-2 and TRBJ1-5; 9 positions agree with TRBD1. CDR3 length: 15 residues. V lost 5 bases, J lost 4 bases, and 6 bases stayed unmatched. Germline CDR1 SGHTA, CDR2 FQGNSA. CDR3 bases: TGTGCCAGCAGCCCCGGGACAGGGAGAAATCAGCCCCAGCATTTT. Its protein product is CASSPGTGRNQPQHF.

V and J are TRBV5-6 and TRBJ1-2; a weak D match, TRBD1 (5 bases). In germline, CDR1 is SGHDT, CDR2 YYEEEE. The CDR3 consists of 14 residues. V lost 0 bases, J lost 3 bases, and 9 bases lay in between. The CDR3 nucleotides read TGTGCCAGCAGCTTGGGGGGCGGTCACTATGGCTACACCTTC. Its protein product is CASSLGGGHYGYTF.

The chain employs TRBV14 and TRBJ2-1; D unresolved. From germline, CDR1 is SGHDN and CDR2 FVKESK. The CDR3 spans 11 residues. V gave up 3 bases and J gave up 10 bases, with 7 bases separating them. CDR3 bases: TGTGCCAGCAGCCACCGGGCCGAGCAGTTCTTC. This encodes CASSHRAEQFF.

CDR3 loop: CASSTGQLAKNIQYF. The CDR3 nucleotides read TGTGCCAGTAGTACGGGACAGCTAGCCAAAAACATTCAGTACTTC. The rearrangement uses TRBV19 and TRBJ2-4; TRBD1 aligns across 7 bases. Germline lookup yields CDR1 LNHDA and CDR2 SQIVND (reference sequence). The CDR3 is 15 amino acids. V was pared by 4 bases and J by 0 bases, with 3 bases of the junction left unmatched.

This rearrangement joins TRBV7-2 to TRBJ1-5; D not certain. Germline values: CDR1 SGHTA, CDR2 FQGNSA. The CDR3 has 13 amino acids. The ends were cut back, 4 bases at V and 2 bases at J, with 6 bases in the middle. CDR3 in DNA: TGTGCCAGCAGCTCGCAGGGCAATCAGCCCCAGCATTTT. Its translation is CASSSQGNQPQHF.

The V call is TRBV11-1, the J call TRBJ2-2; D remains ambiguous. The CDR3 extends over 13 amino acids. Germline CDR1 is SGHAT and CDR2 is FQDESV (reference sequence). Trimming cost V 3 bases and J 2 bases, with 4 bases left between them. CDR3 in amino acids: CASSFLNTGELFF. CDR3 DNA sequence: TGTGCCAGCAGCTTTCTTAACACCGGGGAGCTGTTTTTT.